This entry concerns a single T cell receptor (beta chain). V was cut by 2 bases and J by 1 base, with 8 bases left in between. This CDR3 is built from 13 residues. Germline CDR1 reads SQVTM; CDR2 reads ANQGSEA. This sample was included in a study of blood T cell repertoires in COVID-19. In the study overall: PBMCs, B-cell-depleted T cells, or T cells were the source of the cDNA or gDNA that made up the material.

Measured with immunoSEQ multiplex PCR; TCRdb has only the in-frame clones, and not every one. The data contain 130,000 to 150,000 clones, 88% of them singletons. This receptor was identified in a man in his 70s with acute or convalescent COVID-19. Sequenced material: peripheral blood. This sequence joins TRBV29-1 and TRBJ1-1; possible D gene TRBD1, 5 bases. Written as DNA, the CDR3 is TGCAGCGTTGAAAGGGGCCAGAACACTGAAGCTTTCTTT. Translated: CSVERGQNTEAFF.